Listed below are T cell receptor beta chains from one sample, sequenced in a study of molecular identifiers for immune sequencing clone quantification. TCRdb analysed the PCR reads with MiXCR anew, one entry per CDR3 protein. Of about 97,000 distinct CDR3 sequences in the sample, less than 25% are singletons; the top ten hold 0.94%. Sequencing used naive CD8+ T cells from blood, with Jurkat cell RNA spiked in. All receptors come from a human donor in good health. Some libraries in this study had Jurkat cell RNA spiked in. Each CDR3 is given with its conserved first and last residue. D genes are given only for firm matches. Only part of the rows carry a size: once, few, many, or a class if the clone is expanded.

DNA,CDR3,D,size,J,V
TGTGCCAGCAGCCGGACCTACGAGCAGTACTTC,CASSRTYEQYF,NA,NA,TRBJ2-7,TRBV7-9
TGTGCCAGCAGCGCTACACCCACAGGGCTTGGGGAGCAGTACTTC,CASSATPTGLGEQYF,NA,NA,TRBJ2-7,TRBV27
TGTGCCAGTACCCGGGGGGCCTATTCACCCCTCCACTTT,CASTRGAYSPLHF,NA,few,TRBJ1-6,TRBV19
TGTGCCAGCAGCTCCCTACGCGGTATTGATACGCAGTATTTT,CASSSLRGIDTQYF,NA,many,TRBJ2-3,TRBV28
TGTGCCAGTAGTATAGGATCGCGGGGACGATACAATGAGCAGTTCTTC,CASSIGSRGRYNEQFF,NA,NA,TRBJ2-1,TRBV19
TGTGCCAGCAGCTTGGACAGGGACCCCTACGAGCAGTACTTC,CASSLDRDPYEQYF,TRBD1,many,TRBJ2-7,TRBV7-9
TGCAGTGCCAGGACGGGGGTAGAGTTTTTT,CSARTGVEFF,NA,many,TRBJ1-4,TRBV20-1
TGTGCCTGGAGTCCCATCCACGAGCAGTACTTC,CAWSPIHEQYF,NA,few,TRBJ2-7,TRBV30
TGCGCCAGCAGCCAACCCTGGGACAGAGTCCAAGAGACCCAGTACTTC,CASSQPWDRVQETQYF,TRBD1,many,TRBJ2-5,TRBV4-1
TGTGCCAGCAGCTTCGGACTAGCGGGAGCCGACAGGTACCAAGAGACCCAGTACTTC,CASSFGLAGADRYQETQYF,TRBD2,NA,TRBJ2-5,TRBV7-9
TGTGCCAGTAGTATGTGGGACACCTACACAGATACGCAGTATTTT,CASSMWDTYTDTQYF,NA,many,TRBJ2-3,TRBV19
TGTGCCAGCAGTTGGGGACAGGGGGAGTACGAGCAGTACTTC,CASSWGQGEYEQYF,TRBD1,many,TRBJ2-7,TRBV27
TGTGCCAGCAGTTTAATCGCCTATAATTCACCCCTCCACTTT,CASSLIAYNSPLHF,NA,NA,TRBJ1-6,TRBV27
TGTGCCAGCAGTGAAGAAATCGCGGTCTACAATGAGCAGTTCTTC,CASSEEIAVYNEQFF,NA,NA,TRBJ2-1,TRBV2
TGTGCCAGCAGCGTAGTTGGGTTCCCGGGGACTGAAGCTTTCTTT,CASSVVGFPGTEAFF,NA,many,TRBJ1-1,TRBV12-3/TRBV12-4
TGTGCCTGGACCCCCGGACAGCTCTACAATGAGCAGTTCTTC,CAWTPGQLYNEQFF,NA,many,TRBJ2-1,TRBV30
TGTGCCAGCAGTTCCGGGACAGGGGAATTAAACTATGGCTACACCTTC,CASSSGTGELNYGYTF,TRBD1,many,TRBJ1-2,TRBV12-3/TRBV12-4